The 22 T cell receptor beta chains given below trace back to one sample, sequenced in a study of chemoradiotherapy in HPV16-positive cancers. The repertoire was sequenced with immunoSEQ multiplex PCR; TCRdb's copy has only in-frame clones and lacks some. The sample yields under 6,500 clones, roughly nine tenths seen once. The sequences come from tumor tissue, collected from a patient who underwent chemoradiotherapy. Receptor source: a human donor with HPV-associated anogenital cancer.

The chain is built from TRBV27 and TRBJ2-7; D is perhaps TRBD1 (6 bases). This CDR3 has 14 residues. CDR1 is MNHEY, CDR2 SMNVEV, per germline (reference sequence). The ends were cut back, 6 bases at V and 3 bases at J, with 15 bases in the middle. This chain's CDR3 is CASSRGTKGYEQYF. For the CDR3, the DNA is TGTGCCAGCAGCCGAGGGACAAAAGGCTACGAGCAGTACTTC.

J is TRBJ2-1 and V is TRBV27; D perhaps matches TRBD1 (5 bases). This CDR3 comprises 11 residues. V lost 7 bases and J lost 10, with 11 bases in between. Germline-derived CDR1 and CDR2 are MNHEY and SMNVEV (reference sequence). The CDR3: CASKDTGEQFF. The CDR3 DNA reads TGTGCCAGCAAGGACACCGGGGAGCAGTTCTTC.

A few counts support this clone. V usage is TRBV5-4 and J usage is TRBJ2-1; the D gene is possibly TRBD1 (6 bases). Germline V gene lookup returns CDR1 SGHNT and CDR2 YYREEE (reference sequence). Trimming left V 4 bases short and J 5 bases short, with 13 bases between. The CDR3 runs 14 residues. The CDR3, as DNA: TGTGCCAGCAGCAAGGACAGTGACCACAATGAGCAGTTCTTC. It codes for CASSKDSDHNEQFF. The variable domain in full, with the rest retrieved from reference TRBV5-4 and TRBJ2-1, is ETGVTQSPTHLIKTRGQQVTLRCSSQSGHNTVSWYQQALGQGPQFIFQYYREEENGRGNFPPRFSGLQFPNYSSELNVNALELDDSALYLCASSKDSDHNEQFFGPGTRLTVL.

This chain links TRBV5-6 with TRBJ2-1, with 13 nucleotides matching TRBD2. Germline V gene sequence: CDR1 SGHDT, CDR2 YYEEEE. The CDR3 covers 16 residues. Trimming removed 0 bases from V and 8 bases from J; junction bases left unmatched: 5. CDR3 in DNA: TGTGCCAGCAGCTTGGCAGGACTAGCGGGAGTCCATGAGCAGTTCTTC. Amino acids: CASSLAGLAGVHEQFF.

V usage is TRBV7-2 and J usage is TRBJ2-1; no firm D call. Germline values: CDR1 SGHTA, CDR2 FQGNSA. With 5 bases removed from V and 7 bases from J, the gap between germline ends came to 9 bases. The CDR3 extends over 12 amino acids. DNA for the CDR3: TGTGCCAGCAGCCTTACCCGAAATGAGCAGTTCTTC. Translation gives CASSLTRNEQFF. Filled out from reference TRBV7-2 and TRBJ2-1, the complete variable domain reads GAGVSQSPSNKVTEKGKDVELRCDPISGHTALYWYRQSLGQGLEFLIYFQGNSAPDKSGLPSDRFSAERTGGSVSTLTIQRTQQEDSAVYLCASSLTRNEQFFGPGTRLTVL.

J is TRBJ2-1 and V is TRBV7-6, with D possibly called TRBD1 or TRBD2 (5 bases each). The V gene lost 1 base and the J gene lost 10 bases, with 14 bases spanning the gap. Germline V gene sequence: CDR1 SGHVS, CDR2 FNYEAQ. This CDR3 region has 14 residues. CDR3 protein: CASSLEEGSREQFF. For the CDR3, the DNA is TGTGCCAGCAGCTTAGAAGAGGGGAGTCGGGAGCAGTTCTTC.

The CDR3: CASSGLTSGRIYEQFF. CDR3 DNA sequence: TGTGCCAGCAGTGGACTAACTAGCGGGAGGATCTATGAGCAGTTCTTC. The V gene is TRBV2, the J gene TRBJ2-1; 12 bases are a match to TRBD2. The CDR3 is 16 residues long. Per germline, CDR1 SNHLY and CDR2 FYNNEI. The trim removed 4 bases at V and 8 bases at J, leaving 9 bases unmatched.

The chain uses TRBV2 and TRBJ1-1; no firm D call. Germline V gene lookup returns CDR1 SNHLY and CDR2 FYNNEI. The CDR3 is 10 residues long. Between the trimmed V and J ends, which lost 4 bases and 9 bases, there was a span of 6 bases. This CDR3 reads CASSVVKAFF. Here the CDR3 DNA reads TGTGCCAGCAGTGTAGTAAAAGCTTTCTTT.

The CDR3 region is CASSLRDRFNYGYTF. DNA of the CDR3: TGCGCCAGCAGCCTCCGGGACAGGTTTAACTATGGCTACACCTTC. The V gene is TRBV4-3, the J gene TRBJ1-2; TRBD1 agrees at 8 bases. The CDR3 is 15 amino acids. V lost 4 bases, J lost 1 base, and 5 bases stayed unmatched. Germline loops: CDR1 LGHNA, CDR2 YSLEER.

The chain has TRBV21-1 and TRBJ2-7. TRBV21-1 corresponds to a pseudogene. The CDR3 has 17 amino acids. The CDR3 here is CASSKHRFSGRVYEQYF. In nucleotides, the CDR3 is TGTGCCAGCAGCAAACATCGCTTCAGTGGACGTGTTTACGAGCAGTACTTC.

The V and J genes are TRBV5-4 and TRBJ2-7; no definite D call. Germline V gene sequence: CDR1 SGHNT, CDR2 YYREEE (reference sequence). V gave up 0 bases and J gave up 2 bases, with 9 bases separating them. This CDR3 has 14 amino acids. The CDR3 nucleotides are TGTGCCAGCAGCTTGGCGCTAGGAGCCTACGAGCAGTACTTC. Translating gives CASSLALGAYEQYF.

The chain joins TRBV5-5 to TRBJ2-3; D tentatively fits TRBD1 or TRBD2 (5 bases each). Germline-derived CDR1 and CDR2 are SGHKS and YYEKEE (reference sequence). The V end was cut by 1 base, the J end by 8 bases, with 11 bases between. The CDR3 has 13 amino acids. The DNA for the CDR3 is TGTGCCAGCAGCTTGAGCCAGGGAGCTACGCAGTATTTT. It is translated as CASSLSQGATQYF.

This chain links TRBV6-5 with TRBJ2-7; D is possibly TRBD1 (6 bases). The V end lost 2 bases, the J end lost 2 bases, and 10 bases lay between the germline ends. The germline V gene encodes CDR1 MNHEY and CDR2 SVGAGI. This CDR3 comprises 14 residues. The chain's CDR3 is CASSYKWGPYEQYF. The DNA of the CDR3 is TGTGCCAGCAGTTACAAGTGGGGGCCCTACGAGCAGTACTTC.

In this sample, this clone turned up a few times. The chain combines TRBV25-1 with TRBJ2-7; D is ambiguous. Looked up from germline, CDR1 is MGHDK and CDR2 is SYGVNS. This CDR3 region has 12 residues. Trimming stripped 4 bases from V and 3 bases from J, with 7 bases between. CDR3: CASSGVSYEQYF. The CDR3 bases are TGTGCCAGCAGTGGGGTCAGCTACGAGCAGTACTTC.

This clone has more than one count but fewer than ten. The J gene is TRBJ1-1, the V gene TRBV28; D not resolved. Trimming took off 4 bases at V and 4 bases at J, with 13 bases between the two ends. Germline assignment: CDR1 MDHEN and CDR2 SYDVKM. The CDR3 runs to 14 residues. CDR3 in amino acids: CASSYQRVGTEAFF. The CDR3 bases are TGTGCCAGCAGTTACCAAAGGGTAGGCACTGAAGCTTTCTTT. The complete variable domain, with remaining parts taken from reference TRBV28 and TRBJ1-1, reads DVKVTQSSRYLVKRTGEKVFLECVQDMDHENMFWYRQDPGLGLRLIYFSYDVKMKEKGDIPEGYSVSREKKERFSLILESASTNQTSMYLCASSYQRVGTEAFFGQGTRLTVV.

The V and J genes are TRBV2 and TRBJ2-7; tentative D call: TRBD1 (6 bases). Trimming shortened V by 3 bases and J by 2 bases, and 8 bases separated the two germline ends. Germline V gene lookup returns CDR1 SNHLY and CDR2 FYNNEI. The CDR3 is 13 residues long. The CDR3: CASSDRGTYEQYF. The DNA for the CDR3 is TGTGCCAGCAGTGACAGGGGAACCTACGAGCAGTACTTC.

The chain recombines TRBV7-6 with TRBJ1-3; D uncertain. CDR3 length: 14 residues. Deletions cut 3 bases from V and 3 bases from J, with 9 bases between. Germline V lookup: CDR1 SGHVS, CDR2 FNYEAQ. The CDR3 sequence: CASSLSLNGNTIYF. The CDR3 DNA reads TGTGCCAGCAGCTTGAGTTTGAATGGAAACACCATATATTTT.

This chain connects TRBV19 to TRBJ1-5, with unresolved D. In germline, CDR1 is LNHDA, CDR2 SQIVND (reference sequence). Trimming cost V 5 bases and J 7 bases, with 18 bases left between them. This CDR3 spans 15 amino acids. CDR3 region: CASSPEGGSEQPQHF. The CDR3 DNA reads TGTGCCAGTAGTCCGGAAGGAGGGTCAGAGCAGCCCCAGCATTTT.

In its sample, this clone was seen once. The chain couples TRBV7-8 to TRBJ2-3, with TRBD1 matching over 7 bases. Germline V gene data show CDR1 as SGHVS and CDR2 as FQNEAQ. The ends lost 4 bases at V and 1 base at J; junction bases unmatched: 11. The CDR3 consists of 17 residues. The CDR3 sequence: CASSSLGGQKGTDTQYF. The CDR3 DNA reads TGTGCCAGCAGCTCCCTAGGGGGCCAGAAAGGCACAGATACGCAGTATTTT. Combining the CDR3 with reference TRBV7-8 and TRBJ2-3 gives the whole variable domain GAGVSQSPRYKVAKRGQDVALRCDPISGHVSLFWYQQALGQGPEFLTYFQNEAQLDKSGLPSDRFFAERPEGSVSTLKIQRTQQEDSAVYLCASSSLGGQKGTDTQYFGPGTRLTVL.

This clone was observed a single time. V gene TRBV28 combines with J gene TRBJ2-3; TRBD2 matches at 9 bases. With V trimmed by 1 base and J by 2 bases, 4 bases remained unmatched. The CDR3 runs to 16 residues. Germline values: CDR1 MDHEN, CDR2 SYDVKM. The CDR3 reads CASSLSGGRATDTQYF. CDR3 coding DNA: TGTGCCAGCAGTTTATCCGGCGGGAGGGCCACAGATACGCAGTATTTT.

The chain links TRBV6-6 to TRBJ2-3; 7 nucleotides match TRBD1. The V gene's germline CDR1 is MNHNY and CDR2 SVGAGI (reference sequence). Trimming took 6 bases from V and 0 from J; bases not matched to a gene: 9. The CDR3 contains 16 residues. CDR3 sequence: CASSLRQGSSTDTQYF. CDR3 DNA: TGTGCCAGCAGCCTGAGACAGGGATCTAGCACAGATACGCAGTATTTT.

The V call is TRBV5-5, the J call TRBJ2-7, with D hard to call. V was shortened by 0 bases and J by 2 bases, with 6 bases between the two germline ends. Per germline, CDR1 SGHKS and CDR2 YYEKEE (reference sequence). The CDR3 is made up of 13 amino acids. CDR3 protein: CASSLEATYEQYF. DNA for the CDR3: TGTGCCAGCAGCTTGGAAGCTACCTACGAGCAGTACTTC.